Presented here are 19 T cell receptor beta chains from one specimen sequenced in a study of T-cell reconstitution after alpha-beta-depleted transplantation in children. Construction of the TCRbeta library involved unique molecular identifiers. TCRdb reanalysed the PCR reads using MiXCR and keeps one entry per CDR3 protein. The table records hundreds of thousands of distinct CDR3 sequences, 10% to 15% of them present only once. The sequences come from PBMCs, mostly from graft donor cells, collected 360 days after TCRalphabeta/CD19-depleted stem cell transplant. Source of these receptors: a male patient aged 5 to 17 who had a stem cell transplant for acute myeloid leukemia, so the T cells may come from the graft donor.

The rearrangement joins TRBV11-2 to TRBJ2-2; D possibly corresponds to TRBD1 (5 bases). The V gene lost 1 base and the J gene lost 3 bases, with 15 bases spanning the gap. Per the germline V gene, CDR1 is SGHAT and CDR2 is FQNNGV. The CDR3 has 17 amino acids. The CDR3 reads CASSLVSGRVDTGELFF. In nucleotides, the CDR3 is TGTGCCAGCAGCTTAGTATCAGGCAGGGTGGACACCGGGGAGCTGTTTTTT.

The chain recombines TRBV7-2 with TRBJ2-3; D not resolved. V was trimmed by 0 bases and J by 4 bases, leaving 20 bases between them. The CDR3 is 18 amino acids. CDR1 and CDR2 (germline): SGHTA, FQGNSA. The CDR3 region has the DNA TGTGCCAGCAGCTTAGCCCTATTCATCGGAAGGGCGGCAGATACGCAGTATTTT. It yields the protein CASSLALFIGRAADTQYF.

This clonotype was seen repeatedly, ten times or more. The chain employs TRBV29-1 and TRBJ2-3, with 8 bases lining up with TRBD2. V was pared by 5 bases and J by 1 base, with 8 bases of the junction left unmatched. CDR3 length equals 15 residues. Germline CDR1 and CDR2: SQVTM and ANQGSEA. In DNA form, the CDR3 reads TGCAGCGTTAGCGGCCTAGCGGGCCGCACAGATACGCAGTATTTT. Protein sequence: CSVSGLAGRTDTQYF.

This chain connects TRBV6-1 to TRBJ1-2, with no clear D. Germline V CDR1 and CDR2: MNHNS, SASEGT. V dropped 6 bases and J dropped 4 bases, with 15 bases sitting between them. The CDR3 extends over 14 amino acids. CDR3 sequence: CASRRLTAVYGYTF. The CDR3 bases are TGTGCCAGCAGACGCCTGACGGCCGTCTATGGCTACACCTTC.

This clonotype was recorded a few times. The chain carries TRBV5-4 and TRBJ2-1; D assignment may be TRBD1 or TRBD2 (5 bases each). This CDR3 comprises 18 residues. The V gene lost 2 bases and the J gene lost 4 bases, with 22 bases spanning the gap. In germline, CDR1 is SGHNT, CDR2 YYREEE (reference sequence). The DNA for the CDR3 is TGTGCCAGCAGCTTCATTGGGGGACCATTTGTTCCTTACAATGAGCAGTTCTTC. Its protein product is CASSFIGGPFVPYNEQFF. Full variable domain (remainder filled in from reference TRBV5-4 and TRBJ2-1): ETGVTQSPTHLIKTRGQQVTLRCSSQSGHNTVSWYQQALGQGPQFIFQYYREEENGRGNFPPRFSGLQFPNYSSELNVNALELDDSALYLCASSFIGGPFVPYNEQFFGPGTRLTVL.

The chain couples TRBV29-1 to TRBJ1-4; D is unclear. Germline V gene sequence: CDR1 SQVTM, CDR2 ANQGSEA. The CDR3 length is 16 residues. Trimming removed 4 bases from V and 0 bases from J, with 15 bases in between. CDR3 in DNA: TGCAGCGTTGGAACGAGGCTGGCAACAACTAATGAAAAACTGTTTTTT. It is translated as CSVGTRLATTNEKLFF.

The chain combines TRBV4-3 with TRBJ2-3; 9 positions agree with TRBD2. The CDR3 runs to 15 residues. Trimming removed 6 bases from V and 4 bases from J; junction bases left unmatched: 8. Germline V lookup: CDR1 LGHNA, CDR2 YSLEER. For the CDR3, the DNA is TGCGCCAGCAGTCATAGCGGGAGAGGCGCAGATACGCAGTATTTT. Its translation: CASSHSGRGADTQYF.

The rearrangement joins TRBV7-6 to TRBJ2-7; TRBD1 matches 7 bases. Germline CDR1 is SGHVS and CDR2 is FNYEAQ. This CDR3 has 16 amino acids. The V gene end was trimmed by 3 bases and the J gene end by 3 bases; junction bases not matched to a gene: 11. CDR3 residues: CASSFGTVEQGYEQYF. Here the CDR3 DNA reads TGTGCCAGCAGCTTCGGGACAGTCGAACAAGGCTACGAGCAGTACTTC.

This chain uses TRBV27 with TRBJ1-1; TRBD1 agrees at 9 bases. The CDR3 spans 16 residues. After removal of 3 bases from V and 1 base from J, the junction contained 6 bases not matched to a gene. Germline V gene sequence: CDR1 MNHEY, CDR2 SMNVEV (reference sequence). The CDR3 coding sequence is TGTGCCAGCAGTTTCCTGACAGGGGGAACGAACACTGAAGCTTTCTTT. This gives the protein CASSFLTGGTNTEAFF.

This clonotype was seen more than once but under ten times. The chain employs TRBV25-1 and TRBJ1-1; TRBD1 is a possible D gene (5 bases). The CDR3 is 12 residues long. V shed 4 bases and J shed 10 bases, with 13 bases lying between them. Germline CDR1 reads MGHDK; CDR2 reads SYGVNS. The CDR3 DNA reads as TGTGCCAGCAGTGTGCAGGGATGGGGAGCTTTCTTT. Translation gives CASSVQGWGAFF.

The genes are TRBV4-3 and TRBJ2-7; D is perhaps TRBD1 (6 bases). Germline CDR1 reads LGHNA; CDR2 reads YSLEER. The CDR3 loop spans 16 amino acids. V was shortened by 4 bases and J by 0 bases, with 16 bases between the two germline ends. The CDR3 sequence is CASSRTAGAASYEQYF. The CDR3 DNA follows: TGCGCCAGCAGCCGAACCGCAGGGGCAGCCTCCTACGAGCAGTACTTC.

The rearrangement links TRBV7-6 to TRBJ2-7; TRBD2 matches at 10 bases. This CDR3 contains 15 residues. The germline V gene has CDR1 SGHVS and CDR2 FNYEAQ. V was clipped by 2 bases and J by 7 bases; unmatched bases: 8. This CDR3 is CASSLLASGSGEQYF. The CDR3 DNA reads as TGTGCCAGCAGCTTACTCGCTAGCGGGAGTGGGGAGCAGTACTTC.

This clonotype was counted many times. CDR3 amino acids: CASSQRQGAADTQYF. Written as DNA, the CDR3 is TGCGCCAGCAGCCAACGACAGGGGGCCGCAGATACGCAGTATTTT. This chain links TRBV4-3 with TRBJ2-3; 10 bases line up with TRBD1. CDR3 length equals 15 residues. The J segment lost 4 bases and the V segment lost 2 bases, leaving 3 bases of the junction unmatched. CDR1 LGHNA and CDR2 YSLEER come from the germline V gene.

This sequence joins TRBV20-1 and TRBJ2-1; 8 nucleotides align to TRBD1. The CDR3 extends over 15 amino acids. Germline values: CDR1 DFQATT, CDR2 SNEGSKA (reference sequence). V shed 2 bases, J shed 4 bases, and the junction held 7 bases outside the gene matches. CDR3 sequence reads: CSARSADREYNEQFF. DNA for the CDR3: TGCAGTGCTAGATCGGCGGACAGGGAGTACAATGAGCAGTTCTTC.

V gene TRBV28 combines with J gene TRBJ2-5; a weak D match, TRBD2 (5 bases). The length of the CDR3 is 16 residues. Germline CDR1 is MDHEN and CDR2 is SYDVKM. V lost 6 bases to trimming and J lost 1 base, with 18 bases between them. The CDR3 nucleotides are TGTGCCAGCAGCCGCGACAATCGGGGATCCCAAGAGACCCAGTACTTC. It translates to CASSRDNRGSQETQYF.

The chain joins TRBV28 to TRBJ2-1; 8 bases fit TRBD1. The germline V gene encodes CDR1 MDHEN and CDR2 SYDVKM. The CDR3 consists of 15 residues. After removal of 3 bases from V and 1 base from J, the junction contained 2 bases not matched to a gene. The chain's CDR3 is CASSFRTGSYNEQFF. For the CDR3, the DNA is TGTGCCAGCAGTTTTAGGACAGGGTCCTACAATGAGCAGTTCTTC.

The chain recombines TRBV14 with TRBJ2-5, with 13 bases matching TRBD2. Unmatched junction bases numbered 3, after V lost 4 bases and J lost 4 bases. This CDR3 contains 15 residues. The germline gives CDR1 SGHDN, CDR2 FVKESK. The DNA of the CDR3 is TGTGCCAGCAGCCCCTGGACTAGCGGGAGAGAGACCCAGTACTTC. Protein sequence: CASSPWTSGRETQYF.

The chain couples TRBV6-1 to TRBJ2-1; 15 bases match TRBD2. Germline CDR1 and CDR2: MNHNS and SASEGT. The V and J ends lost 6 bases and 3 bases, in that order; junction bases with no gene match: 9. This CDR3 spans 18 amino acids. For the CDR3, the DNA is TGTGCCAGCAGATCCGGACTAGCGGGAGGGCCTGGCTACAATGAGCAGTTCTTC. Encoded protein: CASRSGLAGGPGYNEQFF.

There are a few counts of this clonotype. The gene calls are TRBV24-1 and TRBJ2-3, with 7 positions matching TRBD2. Germline V lookup: CDR1 KGHDR, CDR2 SFDVKD. The CDR3 sequence is 17 residues long. Trimming at V came to 3 bases and at J to 0 bases, leaving 8 bases not matched to a gene. For the CDR3, the DNA is TGTGCCACCAGTGATCAGACTAGCCCCCAGAGCACAGATACGCAGTATTTT. Protein: CATSDQTSPQSTDTQYF.